This T cell receptor (beta chain) was sequenced for a study of identical twins. General study results and limits: Out-of-frame alpha sequences that twins shared showed excess low generation probability.

The V end lost 8 bases, the J end lost 0 bases, and 7 bases lay between the germline ends. Germline V gives CDR1 MRHNA, CDR2 SNTAGT. The CDR3 runs 13 residues. This clonotype was counted at least ten times. What it binds is not known. TCRdb re-derived calls from the 5' RACE reads in MiXCR, one entry per CDR3 protein. Among approximately 350,000 distinct CDR3 sequences listed, more than 9% were seen once. This sample also belongs to another study, concerning yellow fever vaccine responses in identical twins.

The clonotype was recovered from a woman in her late teens or twenties in good health. Source material: CD8+ T cells sorted from blood. V usage is TRBV6-4 and J usage is TRBJ2-2; D is unclear. CDR3 bases: TGTGCCAGCGCCGACTCGAACACCGGGGAGCTGTTTTTT. Translating gives CASADSNTGELFF.